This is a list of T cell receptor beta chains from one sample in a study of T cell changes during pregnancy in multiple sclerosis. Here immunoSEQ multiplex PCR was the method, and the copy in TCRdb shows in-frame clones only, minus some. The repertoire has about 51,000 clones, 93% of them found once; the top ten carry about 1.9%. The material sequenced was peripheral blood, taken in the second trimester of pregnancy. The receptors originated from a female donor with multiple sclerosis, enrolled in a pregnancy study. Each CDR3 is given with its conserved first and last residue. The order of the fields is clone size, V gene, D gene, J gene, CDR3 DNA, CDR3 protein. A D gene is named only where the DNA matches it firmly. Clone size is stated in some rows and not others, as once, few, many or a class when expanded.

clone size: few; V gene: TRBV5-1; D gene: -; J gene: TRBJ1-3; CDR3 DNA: TGCGCCAGCAGCGGGGGGGGCTTCGGAAACACCATATATTTT; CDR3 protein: CASSGGGFGNTIYF
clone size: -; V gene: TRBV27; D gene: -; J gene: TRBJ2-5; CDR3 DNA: TGTGCCAGCAGGAGACAGTTAGAGGAGACCCAGTACTTC; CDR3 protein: CASRRQLEETQYF
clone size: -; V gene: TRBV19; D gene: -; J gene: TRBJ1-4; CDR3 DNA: TGTGCCAGTAGTTGGAGACGGGGTAATGAAAAACTGTTTTTT; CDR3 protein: CASSWRRGNEKLFF
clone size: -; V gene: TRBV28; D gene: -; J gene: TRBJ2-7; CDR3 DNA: TGTGCCAGCATCCTCACGGGTGGGTCAGGGTCGGACGAGCAGTACTTC; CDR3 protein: CASILTGGSGSDEQYF
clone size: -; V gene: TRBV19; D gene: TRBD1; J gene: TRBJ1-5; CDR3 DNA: TGTGCCAGTAGTATACAACAGGGGGGCACTCAGCCCCAGCATTTT; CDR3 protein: CASSIQQGGTQPQHF
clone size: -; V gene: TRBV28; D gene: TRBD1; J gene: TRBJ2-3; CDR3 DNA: TGTGCCACAGTGTGGGGACAGGGGGCAGATACGCAGTATTTT; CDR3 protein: CATVWGQGADTQYF
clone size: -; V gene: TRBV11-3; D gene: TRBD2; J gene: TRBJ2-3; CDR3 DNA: TGTGCCAGCAGCGTTAGCGGGAGGGTAGCAGATACGCAGTATTTT; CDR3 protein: CASSVSGRVADTQYF
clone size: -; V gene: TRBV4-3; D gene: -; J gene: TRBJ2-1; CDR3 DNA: TGCGCCAGCAGCCTCAACTATGGCAATGAGCAGTTCTTC; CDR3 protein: CASSLNYGNEQFF
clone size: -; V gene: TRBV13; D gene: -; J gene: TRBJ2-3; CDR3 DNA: TGTGCCAGCAGCCCTCCCTCAGGGGAGTCTCTGGATACGCAGTATTTT; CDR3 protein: CASSPPSGESLDTQYF
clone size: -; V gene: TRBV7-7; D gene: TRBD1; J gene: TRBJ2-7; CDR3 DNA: TGTGCTAGCAGCCCCGACAGGGCTTCCTACGAGCAGTACTTC; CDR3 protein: CASSPDRASYEQYF
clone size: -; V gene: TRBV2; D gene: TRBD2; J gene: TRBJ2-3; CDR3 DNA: TGTGCCAGCAGTGAAGTTGGCGGGAGGTCTAGCACAGATACGCAGTATTTT; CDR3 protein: CASSEVGGRSSTDTQYF
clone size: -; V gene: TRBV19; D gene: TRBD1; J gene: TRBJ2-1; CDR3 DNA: TGTGCCAGCCGGACAGGGGCCTACAATGAGCAGTTCTTC; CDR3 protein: CASRTGAYNEQFF
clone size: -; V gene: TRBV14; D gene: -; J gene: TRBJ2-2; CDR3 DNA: TGTGCCAGCAGCCAGTTAGCGGGACAGGGTCACACCGGGGAGCTGTTTTTT; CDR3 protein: CASSQLAGQGHTGELFF
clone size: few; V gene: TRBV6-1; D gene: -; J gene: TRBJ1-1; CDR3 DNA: TGTGCCAGCAGTGAAGGAGGCGGGAACACTGAAGCTTTCTTT; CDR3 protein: CASSEGGGNTEAFF